The 26 T cell receptor beta chains below come from one sample, sequenced in a study of cytomegalovirus exposure and HLA in healthy donors (dated by TCRdb to the late 2010s). Preparation of the library involved the immunoSEQ multiplex PCR assay. For the multiplex PCR, a mixture combining 60 forward primers for TCR Vbeta segments and 13 reverse primers for TCR Jbeta segments was used. TCRdb stores this immuneACCESS table with in-frame sequences only. Part of the clones is absent; in the studies checked, under half of the shortfall reflects unresolved V genes, and no reason is known for the rest. Within this sample are 80,000 to 100,000 clones, with roughly three quarters of them counted one time only. The ten largest clones represent roughly 1.4% of the sample. Material: PBMCs. The receptor source for this set is a middle-aged man in good health and CMV-seronegative.

Details on this clone: Other DNA sequences in the same sample also yield this CDR3. The chain is built from TRBV27 and TRBJ2-7; TRBD1 aligns across 11 bases. The CDR3 consists of 15 residues. The germline V gene has CDR1 MNHEY and CDR2 SMNVEV (reference sequence). Trimming took 3 bases from V and 4 from J; bases not matched to a gene: 5. CDR3 nucleotides: TGTGCCAGCAGTTTTTTCGGGACAGGGGGGTACGAGCAGTACTTC. Its protein product is CASSFFGTGGYEQYF.

This sequence joins TRBV20-1 and TRBJ1-1; the match to TRBD1 covers 8 bases. CDR3 length: 11 residues. CDR1 and CDR2 (germline): DFQATT, SNEGSKA (reference sequence). With 5 bases clipped from V and 7 bases from J, the junction kept 3 bases outside the gene matches. CDR3 amino acids: CSAYRGFEAFF. In DNA form, the CDR3 reads TGCAGTGCTTACAGGGGGTTTGAAGCTTTCTTT.

The rearrangement links TRBV18 to TRBJ2-7; D unresolved. Germline V gene data show CDR1 as KGHSH and CDR2 as LQKENI. This CDR3 is built from 15 residues. V lost 0 bases, J lost 3 bases, and 12 bases lay in between. The CDR3 protein is CASSPPGRIYYEQYF. The CDR3 nucleotides are TGTGCCAGCTCACCACCGGGCAGAATTTACTACGAGCAGTACTTC.

About this clone: Other DNA sequences from this sample encode an identical CDR3 as well. This chain uses TRBV28 with TRBJ1-1, with D possibly TRBD1 on 6 matching bases. V lost 9 bases and J 1 base, leaving 18 bases between the germline ends. The CDR3 length is 15 residues. Germline V gives CDR1 MDHEN, CDR2 SYDVKM. The CDR3 region has the DNA TGTGCCAGTAGTCTCCGGGACAACGAGAACACTGAAGCTTTCTTT. It yields the protein CASSLRDNENTEAFF.

V usage is TRBV5-1 and J usage is TRBJ2-5, with a tentative D call TRBD1 (6 bases). Germline loops: CDR1 SGHRS, CDR2 YFSETQ. This CDR3 contains 13 residues. Trimming stripped 2 bases from V and 5 bases from J, with 10 bases between. Here the CDR3 reads CASSLSQGETQYF. DNA of the CDR3: TGCGCCAGCAGCTTATCACAGGGTGAGACCCAGTACTTC.

The gene calls are TRBV5-5 and TRBJ2-6; D remains unclear. CDR1 and CDR2 from the germline V gene are SGHKS and YYEKEE (reference sequence). Trimming left V 4 bases short and J 0 bases short, with 8 bases between. There are 15 residues in the CDR3. Here the CDR3 reads CASSLAYSGANVLTF. The CDR3 nucleotides are TGTGCCAGCAGCCTGGCCTACTCTGGGGCCAACGTCCTGACTTTC.

As regards this clone: Mismatch with germline at one junction end may stem from a read error. The CDR3 region is CASGRDRVTVF. The CDR3 nucleotides are TGTGCTAGTGGTCGTGACAGGGTTACTGTCTTC. This sequence joins TRBV12-5 and TRBJ2-1, with TRBD1 identical over 7 bases. This CDR3 is 11 amino acids long. Germline V gene data show CDR1 as LGHNT and CDR2 as FRNRAP.

This clone was observed a handful of times. This chain links TRBV18 with TRBJ1-5; 10 nucleotides align to TRBD1. The V gene's germline CDR1 is KGHSH and CDR2 LQKENI. This CDR3 comprises 14 residues. With V trimmed by 4 bases and J by 5 bases, 2 bases remained unmatched. The CDR3 DNA sequence: TGTGCCAGCTCACAAGGGACAGGGGATCAGCCCCAGCATTTT. Translated: CASSQGTGDQPQHF.

The chain couples TRBV6-1 to TRBJ1-5, with D uncertain. Germline lookup yields CDR1 MNHNS and CDR2 SASEGT. The CDR3 is made up of 13 amino acids. V lost 6 bases, J lost 0 bases, and 6 bases lay in between. The CDR3 DNA reads as TGTGCCAGCAGATGGGCTAGCAATCAGCCCCAGCATTTT. Translating it yields CASRWASNQPQHF.

This clone was seen a handful of times. The chain combines TRBV28 with TRBJ2-5; TRBD2 aligns across 7 bases. Trimming cost V 6 bases and J 0 bases; bases outside gene matches: 7. The CDR3 runs to 15 residues. CDR1 and CDR2 (germline): MDHEN, SYDVKM. For the CDR3, the DNA is TGTGCCAGCAGACTCGGGGGGACGTACCAAGAGACCCAGTACTTC. It translates to CASRLGGTYQETQYF. The variable domain in full, with the rest retrieved from reference TRBV28 and TRBJ2-5, is DVKVTQSSRYLVKRTGEKVFLECVQDMDHENMFWYRQDPGLGLRLIYFSYDVKMKEKGDIPEGYSVSREKKERFSLILESASTNQTSMYLCASRLGGTYQETQYFGPGTRLLVL.

J is TRBJ2-1 and V is TRBV29-1, with no clear D. From germline, CDR1 is SQVTM and CDR2 ANQGSEA. Trimming cost V 4 bases and J 12 bases, with 4 bases left between them. The CDR3 runs 8 residues. CDR3 sequence reads: CSVGRQFF. The CDR3 DNA reads TGCAGCGTTGGGAGGCAGTTCTTC.

The rearrangement joins TRBV5-4 to TRBJ2-7, with 8 bases aligning to TRBD1. The length of the CDR3 is 14 residues. Per germline, CDR1 SGHNT and CDR2 YYREEE (reference sequence). With V trimmed by 4 bases and J by 4 bases, 7 bases remained unmatched. CDR3 protein: CASSRTGNPYEQYF. The CDR3 DNA is TGTGCCAGCAGCCGGACAGGGAACCCTTACGAGCAGTACTTC.

V gene TRBV5-5 combines with J gene TRBJ2-3; 8 bases are a match to TRBD1. CDR3 length equals 14 residues. With 0 bases clipped from V and 6 bases from J, the junction kept 3 bases outside the gene matches. Germline V gene data show CDR1 as SGHKS and CDR2 as YYEKEE (reference sequence). This CDR3 reads CASSLDRGRDTQYF. CDR3 nucleotide sequence: TGTGCCAGCAGCTTGGACAGGGGGAGGGATACGCAGTATTTT.

This clone occurred once. The chain links TRBV19 to TRBJ2-7; D is possibly TRBD1 (6 bases). Between the trimmed V and J ends, which lost 6 bases and 6 bases, there was a span of 15 bases. The germline V gene has CDR1 LNHDA and CDR2 SQIVND (reference sequence). The CDR3 extends over 13 amino acids. CDR3: CASREQGISEQYF. CDR3 nucleotides: TGTGCCAGTAGAGAACAGGGCATCTCCGAGCAGTACTTC.

The chain carries TRBV19 and TRBJ1-5, with 9 bases matching TRBD1. Trimming removed 4 bases from V and 14 bases from J; junction bases left unmatched: 6. This CDR3 contains 12 residues. Germline-derived CDR1 and CDR2 are LNHDA and SQIVND (reference sequence). The CDR3 region is CASSTLQGAKHF. DNA for the CDR3: TGTGCCAGTAGTACTTTACAGGGGGCGAAGCATTTT.

This clone was counted once. This CDR3 reads CATSRDQVPRQYF. CDR3 DNA sequence: TGTGCCACCAGCAGAGATCAAGTCCCGCGGCAGTACTTC. The V gene is TRBV15, the J gene TRBJ2-7, with D unresolved. Germline V lookup: CDR1 LNHNV, CDR2 YYDKDF (reference sequence). With 0 bases removed from V and 9 bases from J, the gap between germline ends came to 12 bases. CDR3 length: 13 residues.

The chain couples TRBV5-6 to TRBJ2-3, with TRBD1 identical over 8 bases. Trimming at V came to 4 bases and at J to 1 base, leaving 5 bases not matched to a gene. The CDR3 totals 15 residues. Germline CDR1 SGHDT, CDR2 YYEEEE. In DNA, the CDR3 is TGTGCCAGCAGCACCGACAGGGGAGGCACAGATACGCAGTATTTT. It codes for CASSTDRGGTDTQYF.

The chain has TRBV6-1 and TRBJ2-5; 9 positions match TRBD1. Germline CDR1 MNHNS, CDR2 SASEGT. Germline trimming cut 0 bases from V and 1 base from J; bases unmatched to any gene: 0. The CDR3 has 15 amino acids. The CDR3 region is CASSEATGGQETQYF. The CDR3 nucleotides read TGTGCCAGCAGTGAAGCGACAGGGGGCCAAGAGACCCAGTACTTC.

V and J are TRBV13 and TRBJ1-3; weak D call: TRBD1 (5 bases). This CDR3 has 17 amino acids. Trimming left V 0 bases short and J 0 bases short, with 12 bases between. The V gene's germline CDR1 is PRHDT and CDR2 FYEKMQ (reference sequence). As DNA, the CDR3 is TGTGCCAGCAGCTTAGGCCTGGGGCCCACCTCTGGAAACACCATATATTTT. Its protein product is CASSLGLGPTSGNTIYF.

The genes are TRBV27 and TRBJ2-7, with 7 nucleotides matching TRBD2. V lost 3 bases to trimming and J lost 3 bases; unmatched junction nucleotides: 8. From germline, CDR1 is MNHEY and CDR2 SMNVEV (reference sequence). The CDR3 totals 15 residues. The CDR3 is CASSFSGVAGYEQYF. The CDR3, as DNA: TGTGCCAGCAGTTTTTCGGGGGTAGCGGGCTACGAGCAGTACTTC.

V usage is TRBV10-3 and J usage is TRBJ1-3; 10 bases fit TRBD1. Germline V gives CDR1 ENHRY, CDR2 SYGVKD. The ends lost 9 bases at V and 7 bases at J; junction bases unmatched: 6. The CDR3 length is 13 residues. CDR3 sequence: CAMGQGIGNTIYF. CDR3 bases: TGTGCCATGGGACAGGGGATCGGGAACACCATATATTTT.

The rearrangement links TRBV27 to TRBJ1-4, with D perhaps TRBD1 (6 bases). The CDR3 has 14 amino acids. CDR1 and CDR2 from the germline V gene are MNHEY and SMNVEV (reference sequence). The ends were cut back, 5 bases at V and 7 bases at J, with 14 bases in the middle. The DNA of the CDR3 is TGTGCCAGCAGTGAACAGGGTTTCGGTGAAAAACTGTTTTTT. Encoded protein: CASSEQGFGEKLFF.

CDR3 sequence: CASSQTGNGYTF. The CDR3 nucleotides are TGTGCCAGCAGTCAGACAGGGAATGGCTACACCTTC. The genes are TRBV6-1 and TRBJ1-2, with 7 bases aligning to TRBD1. Per the germline V gene, CDR1 is MNHNS and CDR2 is SASEGT. The J segment lost 6 bases and the V segment lost 5 bases, leaving 3 bases of the junction unmatched. This CDR3 has 12 residues.

The CDR3 bases are TGTGCCAGCAGTGACATGGCGGGGGGGCTTGAGACCCAGTACTTC. It is translated as CASSDMAGGLETQYF. The V and J genes are TRBV2 and TRBJ2-5; 9 bases are a match to TRBD2. Germline lookup yields CDR1 SNHLY and CDR2 FYNNEI. Trimming at V came to 3 bases and at J to 5 bases, leaving 7 bases not matched to a gene. The CDR3 covers 15 residues. The entire variable domain, with the rest obtained from reference TRBV2 and TRBJ2-5, is as follows: EPEVTQTPSHQVTQMGQEVILRCVPISNHLYFYWYRQILGQKVEFLVSFYNNEISEKSEIFDDQFSVERPDGSNFTLKIRSTKLEDSAMYFCASSDMAGGLETQYFGPGTRLLVL.

The genes are TRBV18 and TRBJ2-7; 9 nucleotides agree with TRBD1. Unmatched junction bases numbered 4, after V lost 6 bases and J lost 1 base. Germline V gene sequence: CDR1 KGHSH, CDR2 LQKENI. CDR3 length equals 14 residues. CDR3 bases: TGTGCCAGCTCGGCCGGGACAGGGTCCTACGAGCAGTACTTC. It codes for CASSAGTGSYEQYF.

The chain links TRBV18 to TRBJ1-2; 9 nucleotides match TRBD1. Germline V lookup: CDR1 KGHSH, CDR2 LQKENI. Unmatched junction bases numbered 1, after V lost 3 bases and J lost 2 bases. CDR3 length: 14 amino acids. The CDR3 nucleotides are TGTGCCAGCTCACCGGGACAGGGAAACTATGGCTACACCTTC. Translated, it gives CASSPGQGNYGYTF. The whole variable domain, remainder taken from reference TRBV18 and TRBJ1-2, is NAGVMQNPRHLVRRRGQEARLRCSPMKGHSHVYWYRQLPEEGLKFMVYLQKENIIDESGMPKERFSAEFPKEGPSILRIQQVVRGDSAAYFCASSPGQGNYGYTFGSGTRLTVV.